This T cell receptor beta chain was sequenced during a study of blood T cell repertoires in COVID-19. Across the study: Collection of acute and convalescent COVID-19 samples took place in the United States, Italy and Spain.

Using immunoSEQ multiplex PCR, the repertoire was profiled, and TCRdb retains in-frame clones only, with some absent. This sample has around 240,000 clones, with roughly nine tenths found just once. This clonotype originated in a human donor in a cohort exposed to, infected with or recovered from COVID-19 (not recorded which). The donor label of this sample is uncertain. Sequenced material: PBMCs or T cells enriched from blood (not recorded which).

CDR3 amino acids: CASSQGNSQPQHF. The DNA for the CDR3 is TGTGCCAGCAGTCAGGGGAATAGTCAGCCCCAGCATTTT. V is TRBV4-2 and J is TRBJ1-5, with D possibly matching TRBD1 (6 bases). The V and J ends lost 6 bases and 6 bases respectively, with 12 bases between them. Germline assignment: CDR1 LGHNA and CDR2 YNFKEQ. CDR3 length equals 13 residues.